This TCR beta chain came from a study of cytomegalovirus exposure and HLA in healthy donors. Study outcomes and limitations: Apparent HLA restriction characterized most CMV-associated TCR beta chains in a later analysis.

In the PCR, 60 Vbeta and 13 Jbeta primers were used. Generated by immunoSEQ multiplex PCR, the TCRdb table keeps only in-frame clones and is missing some. In the table there are about 94,000 clones, more than 65% of which are singletons. Concerning this clone itself: Its matching antigen is unknown.

V was shortened by 6 bases and J by 2 bases, with 4 bases between the two germline ends. There are 11 residues in the CDR3. CDR1 MGHRA and CDR2 YSYEKL come from the germline V gene. This donor's CMV serostatus is unrecorded. The receptor's source is a human donor in good health. V is TRBV4-1 and J is TRBJ2-5, with D unresolved. Specimen: PBMCs. The CDR3 bases are TGCGCCAGCAGTCAGCAAGAGACCCAGTACTTC. Protein: CASSQQETQYF.